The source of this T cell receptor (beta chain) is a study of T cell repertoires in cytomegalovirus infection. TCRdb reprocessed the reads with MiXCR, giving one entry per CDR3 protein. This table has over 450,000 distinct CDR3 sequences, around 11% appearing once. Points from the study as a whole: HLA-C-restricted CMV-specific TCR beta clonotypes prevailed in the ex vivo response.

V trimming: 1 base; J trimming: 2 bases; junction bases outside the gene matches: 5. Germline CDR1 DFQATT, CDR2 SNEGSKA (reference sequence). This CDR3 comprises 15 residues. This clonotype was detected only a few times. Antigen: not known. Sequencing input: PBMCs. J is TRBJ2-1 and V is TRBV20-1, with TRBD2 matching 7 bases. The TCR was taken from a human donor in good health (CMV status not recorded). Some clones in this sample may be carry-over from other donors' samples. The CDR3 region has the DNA TGCAGTGCTAGAGGGGGAGGGGTGGCCTACAATGAGCAGTTCTTC. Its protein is CSARGGGVAYNEQFF.